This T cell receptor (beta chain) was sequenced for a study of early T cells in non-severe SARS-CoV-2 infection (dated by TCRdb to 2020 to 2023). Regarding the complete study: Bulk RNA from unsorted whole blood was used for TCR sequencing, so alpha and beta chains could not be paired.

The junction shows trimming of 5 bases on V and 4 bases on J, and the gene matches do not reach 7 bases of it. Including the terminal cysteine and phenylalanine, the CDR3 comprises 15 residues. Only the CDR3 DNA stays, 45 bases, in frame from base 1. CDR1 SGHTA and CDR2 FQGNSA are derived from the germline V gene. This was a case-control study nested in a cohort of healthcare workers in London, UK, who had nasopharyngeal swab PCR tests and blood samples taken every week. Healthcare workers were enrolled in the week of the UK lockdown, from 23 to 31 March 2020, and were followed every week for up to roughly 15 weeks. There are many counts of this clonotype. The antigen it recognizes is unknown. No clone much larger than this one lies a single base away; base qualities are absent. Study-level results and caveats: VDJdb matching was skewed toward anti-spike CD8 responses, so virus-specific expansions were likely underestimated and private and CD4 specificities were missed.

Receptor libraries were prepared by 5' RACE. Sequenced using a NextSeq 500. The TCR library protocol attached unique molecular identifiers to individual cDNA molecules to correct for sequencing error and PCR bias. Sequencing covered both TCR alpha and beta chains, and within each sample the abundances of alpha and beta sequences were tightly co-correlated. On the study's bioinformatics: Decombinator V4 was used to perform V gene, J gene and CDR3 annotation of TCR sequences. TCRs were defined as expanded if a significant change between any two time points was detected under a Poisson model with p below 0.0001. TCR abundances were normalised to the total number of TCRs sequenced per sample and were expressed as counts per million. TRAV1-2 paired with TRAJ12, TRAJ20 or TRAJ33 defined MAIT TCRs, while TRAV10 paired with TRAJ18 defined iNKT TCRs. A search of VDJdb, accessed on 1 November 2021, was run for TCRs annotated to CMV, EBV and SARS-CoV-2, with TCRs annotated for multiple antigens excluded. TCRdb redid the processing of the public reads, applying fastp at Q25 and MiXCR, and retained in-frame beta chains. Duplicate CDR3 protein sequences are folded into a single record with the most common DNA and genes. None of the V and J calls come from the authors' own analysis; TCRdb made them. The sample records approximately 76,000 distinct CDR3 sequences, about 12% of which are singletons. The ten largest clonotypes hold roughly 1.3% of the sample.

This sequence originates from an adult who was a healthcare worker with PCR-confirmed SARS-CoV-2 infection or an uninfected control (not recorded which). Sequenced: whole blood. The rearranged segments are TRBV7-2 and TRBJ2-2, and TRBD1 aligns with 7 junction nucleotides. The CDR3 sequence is CASSPRQGSTGELFF. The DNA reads TGTGCCAGCAGCCCAAGACAGGGTAGCACCGGGGAGCTGTTTTTT.